This T cell receptor beta chain was observed in a study of shared clonotypes between healthy human individuals (TCRdb year 2020). For context, the study as a whole: The cohort included a few men and two women between 18 and 49 years of age. To estimate repertoire size and how much clonotype sharing occurs between individuals, the study deeply sequenced the blood TCR repertoires of five healthy adults. Different laboratories and diverse techniques were used to prepare libraries and sequence TCR repertoires, to increase sequencing depth and limit assay-specific biases. Between about 0.85 and 8.9 billion PBMCs per donor were obtained by leukapheresis.

Findings and caveats that apply to the study as a whole: Sampling was limited to blood, and TCR repertoires in tissue likely differ from TCR repertoires in blood. Pairwise subsampling indicated that sequencing depth was expected to affect the degree of clonotype sharing among donors. Because the study included a small number of donors, the genetic and exposure-history diversity represented was limited.

Using the deep immunoSEQ assay, multiplex PCR amplified TCR CDR3 regions from genomic DNA. Extracted genomic DNA from each cell subset was distributed evenly across all wells of several immunoSEQ 96-well plates, and each plate was treated as a replicate. Each replicate PCR for unsorted PBMC received around 330 ng genomic DNA, equal to approximately 29,000 T cell genomes. Ten immunoSEQ deep assay plates were used to sequence unsorted PBMC genomic DNA. The purified libraries were quantified using a Qubit 3.0 fluorometer, sized with a Bioanalyzer 2100, and then quantified again using the KAPA Library Quantification kit. Each immunoSEQ 96-well plate was sequenced on its own single-read 150-cycle Illumina NextSeq 550 flow cell. The source study handled its data this way. The immunoSEQ output contained only junctional sequences without quality scores, so filtering could not match that applied to full-length reads. To assign V/J genes and CDR3, sequences were annotated using PyIR, a Python wrapper for IgBLAST v1.9, with IMGT germline references. Reads were filtered out if the reads had weak V/J assignments (E-value above 1e-6), no CDR3, stop codons, out-of-frame junctions, or ambiguous translated residues. V3J clonotypes were defined as sequences sharing the same inferred V gene, J gene, and CDR3 amino acid sequence. To compute the percentage overlap between repertoires, the number of shared unique clonotypes was divided by the size of the smaller repertoire. RTK rarefaction, the Chao1 estimator, and Recon v2.1 estimates of unobserved clonotypes were used to assess repertoire richness. TCRdb holds this immuneACCESS table with in-frame rearrangements only. Some clones are missing; in checked studies, unresolved V genes explain under half, and the rest has no known cause. That table is the source of V, J and clone size, and D and trimming were worked out from the DNA. Counted in this sample were 450,000 to 650,000 clones; roughly four fifths of them appeared once. The ten largest clones represent 9.5% to 15% of the sample.

The CDR3 contains 15 residues, cysteine and phenylalanine counted. The only DNA kept is the CDR3, 45 bases in frame from the first base. V is pared back by 4 bases and J by 2 bases, with 11 bases lying between the germline termini. The CDR1 and CDR2 encoded by the germline V gene are SGHTA and FQGTGA. Comment on this clone: Its antigen is still unknown. Base qualities are not recorded, but no much larger clone differs from it by a single base.

The donors were healthy, HIV-negative adults with no recently reported acute infections or vaccinations. Every donor was a Caucasian adult residing in Nashville, Tennessee, USA. For unsorted samples, about 90 million PBMCs were counted and genomic DNA was extracted with the QIAamp DNA Blood Mini kit. After blood collection by leukapheresis, PBMCs were isolated using Ficoll-Histopaque density gradient centrifugation and then cryopreserved in the vapor phase of liquid nitrogen. The V and J segments used are TRBV7-3 and TRBJ2-2; tentative D gene TRBD2, with 5 bases matching. Sequencing was done on a sample of PBMCs. The TCR originated in a woman aged 35 to 49 in good health. Some clones in this sample may be carry-over from other donors' samples. In nucleotides, the sequence is TGTGCCAGCAGCTCCAGCGGTCTAAACACCGGGGAGCTGTTTTTT. Translated, this is CASSSSGLNTGELFF.